The next 28 T cell receptor beta chains were all read from a single sample in a study of OX40 agonist ivuxolimab in advanced cancers. Sequencing used immunoSEQ multiplex PCR; TCRdb keeps in-frame clones, though not all of them. This table holds 17,000 or so clones, about nine tenths found once. The starting material was CD4+ or CD8+ T cells sorted from blood, obtained in a trial of the OX40 agonist ivuxolimab. The source is an adult with an advanced solid tumor such as melanoma, head and neck, liver or kidney cancer.

The V gene is TRBV6-6, the J gene TRBJ2-7; tentative D call: TRBD2 (6 bases). Germline loops: CDR1 MNHNY, CDR2 SVGAGI (reference sequence). The CDR3 totals 13 residues. Trimming pared 6 bases from V and 7 bases from J, leaving 16 bases between. The CDR3 sequence is CASSGLIAGEQYF. The CDR3 coding sequence is TGTGCCAGCAGCGGACTGATCGCGGGGGAGCAGTACTTC.

The chain has TRBV6-1 and TRBJ2-1; 7 bases map to TRBD2. J gave up 7 bases and V 7 bases, and 13 bases lay outside the gene matches. Germline V gene data show CDR1 as MNHNS and CDR2 as SASEGT. The CDR3 sequence is 15 residues long. The CDR3, as DNA: TGTGCCAGCACAATGACCGGGACGCGGGGGAATGAGCAGTTCTTC. Translated, it gives CASTMTGTRGNEQFF.

The chain uses TRBV15 and TRBJ1-2; D perhaps matches TRBD1 (5 bases). Trimming shortened V by 3 bases and J by 6 bases, and 11 bases separated the two germline ends. The CDR3 is made up of 13 amino acids. CDR1 is LNHNV, CDR2 YYDKDF, per germline (reference sequence). In nucleotides, the CDR3 is TGTGCCACCAGCAGTGCTCAGGGTGATGGCTACACCTTC. Translated, it gives CATSSAQGDGYTF.

The chain joins TRBV28 to TRBJ1-1; TRBD1 aligns across 11 bases. The CDR3 has 15 amino acids. V gave up 4 bases and J gave up 8 bases; unmatched junction bases: 9. In germline, CDR1 is MDHEN, CDR2 SYDVKM. This CDR3 reads CASSSPDRGQLEAFF. In nucleotides, the CDR3 is TGTGCCAGCAGTTCCCCGGACAGGGGGCAGTTGGAAGCTTTCTTT.

The chain couples TRBV11-3 to TRBJ2-5; the D gene is possibly TRBD1 (6 bases). The CDR3 sequence is 13 residues long. The V gene lost 2 bases and the J gene lost 2 bases, with 6 bases spanning the gap. The germline V gene has CDR1 SGHNT and CDR2 YENEEA. Here the CDR3 reads CASSLRGQETQYF. CDR3 DNA: TGTGCCAGCAGCTTAAGGGGGCAAGAGACCCAGTACTTC.

CDR3 sequence reads: CASSLGGDFSGNTIYF. In DNA form, the CDR3 reads TGTGCCAGCAGCTTAGGTGGGGATTTCTCTGGAAACACCATATATTTT. The chain combines TRBV13 with TRBJ1-3; D is undetermined. The V end lost 0 bases, the J end lost 0 bases, and 9 bases lay between the germline ends. This CDR3 is 16 amino acids long. Germline values: CDR1 PRHDT, CDR2 FYEKMQ (reference sequence). The variable domain in full, completed from reference TRBV13 and TRBJ1-3, reads AAGVIQSPRHLIKEKRETATLKCYPIPRHDTVYWYQQGPGQDPQFLISFYEKMQSDKGSIPDRFSAQQFSDYHSELNMSSLELGDSALYFCASSLGGDFSGNTIYFGEGSWLTVV.

This chain uses TRBV5-1 with TRBJ2-2; D is perhaps TRBD2 (5 bases). V shed 6 bases and J shed 7 bases, with 10 bases lying between them. CDR3 length: 12 amino acids. The germline V gene encodes CDR1 SGHRS and CDR2 YFSETQ. The CDR3 is CASTGGIGELFF. The CDR3 region has the DNA TGCGCCAGCACCGGAGGCATCGGGGAGCTGTTTTTT.

The chain recombines TRBV6-5 with TRBJ2-5; 9 nucleotides line up with TRBD1. Germline CDR1 is MNHEY and CDR2 is SVGAGI. CDR3 length: 13 amino acids. V shed 2 bases, J shed 11 bases, and the junction held 6 bases outside the gene matches. In DNA, the CDR3 is TGTGCCAGCAGTTACACAGGGGGCGGGGAGCAGTACTTC. Translated, it gives CASSYTGGGEQYF.

This chain connects TRBV4-1 to TRBJ1-1, with D perhaps matching TRBD1 (6 bases). Deletions cut 3 bases from V and 1 base from J, with 15 bases between. This CDR3 spans 16 amino acids. Germline V gives CDR1 MGHRA, CDR2 YSYEKL. In DNA form, the CDR3 reads TGCGCCAGCAGCCATCCAAAGGAAGGGGGGAACACTGAAGCTTTCTTT. It encodes CASSHPKEGGNTEAFF.

J is TRBJ1-4 and V is TRBV7-6, with unresolved D. The germline V gene has CDR1 SGHVS and CDR2 FNYEAQ. This CDR3 has 15 residues. Trimming took 5 bases from V and 2 from J, leaving 12 bases between them. For the CDR3, the DNA is TGTGCCAGCAGCATAGGGAGTGCTACTAATGAAAAACTGTTTTTT. Protein product: CASSIGSATNEKLFF.

The rearrangement links TRBV2 to TRBJ1-2; D is unresolved. Germline lookup yields CDR1 SNHLY and CDR2 FYNNEI. Trimming stripped 2 bases from V and 3 bases from J, with 16 bases between. The CDR3 length is 16 residues. The CDR3 is CASSELGRGSDYGYTF. As DNA, the CDR3 is TGTGCCAGCAGTGAATTAGGTCGGGGAAGTGACTATGGCTACACCTTC.

This clone appeared a few times. The chain recombines TRBV6-6 with TRBJ2-3; 11 positions agree with TRBD2. Germline CDR1 MNHNY, CDR2 SVGAGI (reference sequence). The CDR3 sequence is 16 residues long. The ends lost 5 bases at V and 6 bases at J; junction bases unmatched: 10. The CDR3 here is CASSTPLAGEADTQYF. CDR3 nucleotide sequence: TGTGCCAGCAGTACGCCACTAGCGGGAGAAGCCGATACGCAGTATTTT.

The J gene is TRBJ2-5, the V gene TRBV11-2; TRBD1 is a possible D gene (6 bases). Deletions cut 4 bases from V and 0 bases from J, with 18 bases between. The CDR3 loop spans 17 amino acids. From germline, CDR1 is SGHAT and CDR2 FQNNGV. The DNA of the CDR3 is TGTGCCAGCAGCTCACCAGCCGGGACACCGAACCAAGAGACCCAGTACTTC. Amino acid sequence: CASSSPAGTPNQETQYF. Full variable domain (missing parts from reference TRBV11-2 and TRBJ2-5): EAGVAQSPRYKIIEKRQSVAFWCNPISGHATLYWYQQILGQGPKLLIQFQNNGVVDDSQLPKDRFSAERLKGVDSTLKIQPAKLEDSAVYLCASSSPAGTPNQETQYFGPGTRLLVL.

This clone showed up just once. The V and J genes are TRBV19 and TRBJ1-5; no clear D gene. The CDR3 covers 15 residues. V was clipped by 5 bases and J by 1 base, with 12 bases between them. Germline V gene lookup returns CDR1 LNHDA and CDR2 SQIVND (reference sequence). The CDR3 sequence: CASSLALGSNQPQHF. In DNA form, the CDR3 reads TGTGCCAGTAGTCTCGCGCTGGGGAGCAATCAGCCCCAGCATTTT.

This clone is deemed medium-sized. The sample carries other DNA sequences with the same CDR3. J is TRBJ2-5 and V is TRBV11-2; no clear D gene. V lost 3 bases to trimming and J lost 1 base, with 3 bases between them. The CDR3 length is 12 residues. Germline-derived CDR1 and CDR2 are SGHAT and FQNNGV. The DNA of the CDR3 is TGTGCCAGCAGCTTGATCCAAGAGACCCAGTACTTC. Its translation: CASSLIQETQYF.

This clone was observed a handful of times. The V and J genes are TRBV11-2 and TRBJ1-3, with D hard to call. Germline V gene sequence: CDR1 SGHAT, CDR2 FQNNGV. The V and J ends lost 5 bases and 0 bases respectively, with 11 bases between them. There are 15 residues in the CDR3. The CDR3 nucleotides are TGTGCCAGCAGCCCTTTCATGGGCTCTGGAAACACCATATATTTT. Translated: CASSPFMGSGNTIYF.

This clone was seen only a few times. The chain joins TRBV4-2 to TRBJ2-3; D unclear. The CDR3 is 15 amino acids. The V gene lost 0 bases and the J gene lost 6 bases, with 13 bases spanning the gap. In germline, CDR1 is LGHNA, CDR2 YNFKEQ. This CDR3 is CASSQDRALDDTQYF. CDR3 nucleotides: TGTGCCAGCAGCCAAGATCGAGCGCTGGATGATACGCAGTATTTT.

This clone was detected only once. The CDR3 bases are TGTGCCAGTAGTATCGAGCGCCAAGAGACCCAGTACTTC. Translating it yields CASSIERQETQYF. The rearrangement joins TRBV19 to TRBJ2-5; the D is unclear. CDR1 is LNHDA, CDR2 SQIVND, per germline (reference sequence). The V and J ends lost 3 bases and 1 base respectively, with 6 bases between them. CDR3 length: 13 amino acids. Full variable domain (remainder filled in from reference TRBV19 and TRBJ2-5): DGGITQSPKYLFRKEGQNVTLSCEQNLNHDAMYWYRQDPGQGLRLIYYSQIVNDFQKGDIAEGYSVSREKKESFPLTVTSAQKNPTAFYLCASSIERQETQYFGPGTRLLVL.

In this sample, this clone turned up a few times. This chain connects TRBV5-6 to TRBJ1-4; D perhaps matches TRBD1 (5 bases). The germline V gene encodes CDR1 SGHDT and CDR2 YYEEEE. Trimming left V 4 bases short and J 7 bases short, with 14 bases between. This CDR3 region has 14 residues. CDR3 amino acids: CASSPGRQSEKLFF. The CDR3 DNA reads TGTGCCAGCAGCCCGGGACGCCAAAGTGAAAAACTGTTTTTT.

This clone was counted once. The gene calls are TRBV4-2 and TRBJ1-2; D possibly corresponds to TRBD1 (6 bases). Trimming took off 0 bases at V and 1 base at J, with 9 bases between the two ends. The CDR3 is 15 residues long. The germline CDR1 and CDR2 sequences are LGHNA and YNFKEQ. DNA for the CDR3: TGTGCCAGCAGCCAAGATCGGGGGCTTAACTATGGCTACACCTTC. Its protein is CASSQDRGLNYGYTF.

The rearrangement uses TRBV10-3 and TRBJ1-1, with 7 bases lining up with TRBD1. J gave up 5 bases and V 7 bases, and 4 bases lay outside the gene matches. Germline lookup yields CDR1 ENHRY and CDR2 SYGVKD. This CDR3 has 12 residues. The CDR3 DNA reads TGTGCCATCACCCCAGGGGGGACTGAAGCTTTCTTT. Its translation is CAITPGGTEAFF.

V gene TRBV28 combines with J gene TRBJ2-2; D remains unclear. The V gene lost 6 bases and the J gene lost 3 bases, with 14 bases spanning the gap. Germline-derived CDR1 and CDR2 are MDHEN and SYDVKM. The CDR3 sequence is 15 residues long. The CDR3 region has the DNA TGTGCCAGCAGGACACCATCCTACGACACCGGGGAGCTGTTTTTT. It specifies CASRTPSYDTGELFF.

The V gene is TRBV6-4, the J gene TRBJ2-7; D uncertain. The germline V gene encodes CDR1 MRHNA and CDR2 SNTAGT. The V and J ends lost 7 bases and 2 bases respectively, with 12 bases between them. The CDR3 spans 13 residues. CDR3: CASILLKAYEQYF. The CDR3 nucleotides are TGTGCCAGCATCTTACTGAAGGCCTACGAGCAGTACTTC.

The genes are TRBV10-2 and TRBJ2-1; no reliable D call. Trimming left V 6 bases short and J 5 bases short, with 2 bases between. The CDR3 loop spans 10 amino acids. Germline-derived CDR1 and CDR2 are WSHSY and SAAADI. As DNA, the CDR3 is TGCGCCAGCAGGAACAATGAGCAGTTCTTC. Protein: CASRNNEQFF.

This clone was recorded once. The chain combines TRBV11-2 with TRBJ2-1; D unresolved. Germline CDR1 is SGHAT and CDR2 is FQNNGV. With 5 bases removed from V and 0 bases from J, the gap between germline ends came to 11 bases. CDR3 length equals 15 residues. The DNA of the CDR3 is TGTGCCAGCAGCACGGCGGAAAGCTCCTACAATGAGCAGTTCTTC. Translation: CASSTAESSYNEQFF. The variable domain in full, with the rest retrieved from reference TRBV11-2 and TRBJ2-1, is EAGVAQSPRYKIIEKRQSVAFWCNPISGHATLYWYQQILGQGPKLLIQFQNNGVVDDSQLPKDRFSAERLKGVDSTLKIQPAKLEDSAVYLCASSTAESSYNEQFFGPGTRLTVL.

The rearrangement joins TRBV15 to TRBJ2-3, with 7 nucleotides matching TRBD2. The CDR3 contains 16 residues. Germline-derived CDR1 and CDR2 are LNHNV and YYDKDF (reference sequence). V shed 5 bases, J shed 0 bases, and the junction held 8 bases outside the gene matches. CDR3: CATSLDRGGSTDTQYF. The CDR3 DNA is TGTGCCACCAGCCTCGACCGGGGAGGGAGCACAGATACGCAGTATTTT.

The chain couples TRBV6-1 to TRBJ1-1; unclear D gene. The CDR3 covers 13 residues. CDR1 is MNHNS and CDR2 is SASEGT in the germline V gene. The V and J ends lost 6 bases and 4 bases respectively, with 12 bases between them. The CDR3: CASSPISGTEAFF. The CDR3 DNA sequence: TGTGCCAGCAGCCCTATATCAGGCACTGAAGCTTTCTTT.

This clone is a singleton in its sample. This sequence joins TRBV9 and TRBJ2-5; D might be TRBD2 (5 bases). CDR3 length: 15 amino acids. Germline V gene lookup returns CDR1 SGDLS and CDR2 YYNGEE. With 0 bases removed from V and 4 bases from J, the gap between germline ends came to 13 bases. This chain's CDR3 is CASSVGGQSLETQYF. CDR3 DNA sequence: TGTGCCAGCAGCGTAGGAGGGCAAAGCCTAGAGACCCAGTACTTC.